The 21 T cell receptor beta chains below all came from one sample that was sequenced in a study of metastatic and nonmetastatic thyroid tumors (dated by TCRdb to 2018 to 2021). The library relied on PCR. Sequencer: Illumina HiSeq 4000. TCRdb's own reprocessing of the public reads used fastp at Q25 and MiXCR and kept productive beta chains. The sample table shows about 16,000 clones, and 30% to 40% are seen once. The top ten hold roughly 7% of the sample. None of the patients had been given any treatment before thyroid surgery. Sequenced material: tumor tissue. These receptors came from a female donor with papillary thyroid cancer or a benign thyroid nodule (not recorded which). Some clones in this sample may be carry-over from other donors' samples.

The sample holds many counts of this clone. This sequence joins TRBV18 and TRBJ2-3; no clear D. V shed 9 bases and J shed 2 bases, with 9 bases lying between them. CDR3 length equals 12 residues. Per the germline V gene, CDR1 is KGHSH and CDR2 is LQKENI. CDR3 sequence: CASSSVTDTQYF. CDR3 nucleotide sequence: TGTGCCAGTTCTTCTGTCACAGATACGCAGTATTTT.

The genes are TRBV7-6 and TRBJ2-7, with D maybe TRBD1 (6 bases). The V end was cut by 3 bases, the J end by 4 bases, with 22 bases between. Germline V gene data show CDR1 as SGHVS and CDR2 as FNYEAQ. The CDR3 covers 17 residues. DNA of the CDR3: TGTGCCAGCAGCTTGGTTCCTTCCGGGACACCAGGGTACGAGCAGTACTTC. Translating gives CASSLVPSGTPGYEQYF.

The chain combines TRBV30 with TRBJ1-2; possible D gene TRBD1, 5 bases. The CDR3 is 12 amino acids. Looked up from germline, CDR1 is GTSNPN and CDR2 is SVGIG (reference sequence). Deletions cut 3 bases from V and 2 bases from J, with 7 bases between. CDR3 loop: CAWRGRNYGYTF. The CDR3 DNA reads as TGTGCCTGGAGGGGACGGAACTATGGCTACACCTTC. Using reference TRBV30 and TRBJ1-2 for the parts outside the CDR3, the full variable domain is SQTIHQWPATLVQPVGSPLSLECTVEGTSNPNLYWYRQAAGRGLQLLFYSVGIGQISSEVPQNLSASRPQDRQFILSSKKLLLSDSGFYLCAWRGRNYGYTFGSGTRLTVV.

This clone was counted only a few times. The chain recombines TRBV28 with TRBJ2-7; unclear D gene. The CDR3 spans 15 residues. The germline V gene encodes CDR1 MDHEN and CDR2 SYDVKM. V lost 6 bases, J lost 0 bases, and 15 bases lay in between. The DNA of the CDR3 is TGTGCCAGCAGACGGACGGCCTACGACTCCTACGAGCAGTACTTC. It specifies CASRRTAYDSYEQYF.

By its share, this clone is medium-sized. This chain links TRBV19 with TRBJ1-2, with D unclear. With 9 bases removed from V and 2 bases from J, the gap between germline ends came to 13 bases. The CDR3 is 13 residues long. Germline loops: CDR1 LNHDA, CDR2 SQIVND (reference sequence). This CDR3 reads CASTDSPNYGYTF. The CDR3 DNA follows: TGTGCCAGCACGGACTCTCCGAACTATGGCTACACCTTC.

This chain uses TRBV12-3 or TRBV12-4 with TRBJ1-1, with a tentative D call TRBD1 (6 bases). V lost 5 bases to trimming and J lost 7 bases, with 17 bases between them. CDR3 length: 14 amino acids. DNA of the CDR3: TGTGCCAGCAGTCTGACCCAAGGGGGTGTTGAAGCTTTCTTT. It encodes CASSLTQGGVEAFF.

This clone was picked up many times. A much larger clone is a single base away; this may be a read error. The chain joins TRBV7-9 to TRBJ2-1, with 7 bases fitting TRBD2. CDR1 and CDR2 (germline): SEHNR, FQNEAQ (reference sequence). V lost 0 bases, J lost 0 bases, and 5 bases stayed unmatched. The CDR3 is 17 residues long. CDR3 residues: CASSLAGGVSSYNEQFF. CDR3 coding DNA: TGTGCCAGCAGCTTAGCGGGGGGGGTATCCTCCTACAATGAGCAGTTCTTC.

This clone has just a few counts. The CDR3 sequence: CASSLPLSLGYTF. The CDR3 nucleotides read TGTGCCAGCTCTCTACCACTATCCCTCGGCTACACCTTC. The V gene is TRBV28, the J gene TRBJ1-2; no clear D. CDR1 is MDHEN and CDR2 is SYDVKM in the germline V gene. The V and J ends lost 8 bases and 8 bases respectively, with 18 bases between them. The length of the CDR3 is 13 residues.

This clone is medium-sized in the sample. The gene calls are TRBV2 and TRBJ1-3, with 9 bases aligning to TRBD1. The CDR3 spans 14 residues. V lost 6 bases to trimming and J lost 4 bases; unmatched junction nucleotides: 4. Germline lookup yields CDR1 SNHLY and CDR2 FYNNEI. CDR3 residues: CASRDRGTGNTIYF. The CDR3 DNA reads TGTGCCAGCAGGGACAGGGGTACCGGAAACACCATATATTTT. The variable domain in full, completed from reference TRBV2 and TRBJ1-3, reads EPEVTQTPSHQVTQMGQEVILRCVPISNHLYFYWYRQILGQKVEFLVSFYNNEISEKSEIFDDQFSVERPDGSNFTLKIRSTKLEDSAMYFCASRDRGTGNTIYFGEGSWLTVV.

V and J are TRBV10-3 and TRBJ2-1, with D unresolved. Per germline, CDR1 ENHRY and CDR2 SYGVKD. The CDR3 has 15 amino acids. V was trimmed by 2 bases and J by 9 bases, leaving 17 bases between them. The CDR3 DNA follows: TGTGCCATCAGTGAGAAGGGCAAGGTCAAGGGTGAGCAGTTCTTC. This encodes CAISEKGKVKGEQFF.

This clone was picked up a small number of times. J is TRBJ2-7 and V is TRBV20-1; D tentatively fits TRBD1 or TRBD2 (5 bases each). Deletions cut 6 bases from V and 2 bases from J, with 11 bases between. The CDR3 runs 12 residues. Germline CDR1 reads DFQATT; CDR2 reads SNEGSKA (reference sequence). The CDR3 DNA reads as TGCAGTGCCAGGGACGTTCCCTACGAGCAGTACTTC. This translates into CSARDVPYEQYF.

This clone was recorded at least ten times. The chain carries TRBV12-3 or TRBV12-4 and TRBJ2-2; TRBD1 is a possible D gene (6 bases). Trimming removed 7 bases at V and 4 bases at J, with 7 bases between. The CDR3 contains 12 residues. This chain's CDR3 is CASIRGTGELFF. The CDR3, as DNA: TGTGCCAGCATCAGGGGCACCGGGGAGCTGTTTTTT.

By proportion, this clone is medium-sized. The V call is TRBV7-6, the J call TRBJ1-6; D is possibly TRBD1 (6 bases). Germline V gene lookup returns CDR1 SGHVS and CDR2 FNYEAQ. V lost 5 bases, J lost 8 bases, and 13 bases lay in between. The CDR3 is made up of 14 amino acids. CDR3 DNA sequence: TGTGCCAGCAGCGTGGTAGCAGGGGATTCACCCCTCCACTTT. Translated: CASSVVAGDSPLHF. The full variable domain, rest sourced from reference TRBV7-6 and TRBJ1-6, is GAGVSQSPRYKVTKRGQDVALRCDPISGHVSLYWYRQALGQGPEFLTYFNYEAQQDKSGLPNDRFSAERPEGSISTLTIQRTEQRDSAMYRCASSVVAGDSPLHFGNGTRLTVT.

This clone has just one count. The chain has TRBV7-8 and TRBJ2-7; D call uncertain. The CDR3 is 17 amino acids. V was trimmed by 0 bases and J by 2 bases, leaving 17 bases between them. CDR1 is SGHVS and CDR2 is FQNEAQ in the germline V gene. The CDR3 protein is CASSLAALVDTPYEQYF. The CDR3 nucleotides read TGTGCCAGCAGCTTAGCGGCTTTAGTAGACACACCCTACGAGCAGTACTTC.

This clone is classed as medium-sized. In DNA form, the CDR3 reads TGTGCCACCGGGGGGGGGAACAGGGATTACTCTGGGGCCAACGTCCTGACTTTC. Encoded protein: CATGGGNRDYSGANVLTF. The V gene is TRBV15, the J gene TRBJ2-6; perhaps TRBD2 as D (7 bases). The CDR3 loop spans 18 amino acids. Germline V gives CDR1 LNHNV, CDR2 YYDKDF (reference sequence). Deletions cut 8 bases from V and 0 bases from J, with 20 bases between.

The J gene is TRBJ2-3, the V gene TRBV6-1, with D perhaps TRBD2 (6 bases). CDR3 length: 15 residues. The germline V and J ends were trimmed by 6 bases and 4 bases, with 17 bases remaining between them. Germline V gene lookup returns CDR1 MNHNS and CDR2 SASEGT. CDR3 protein: CASRLTRSRADTQYF. CDR3 coding DNA: TGTGCCAGCAGACTGACTAGAAGCAGGGCAGATACGCAGTATTTT.

This clone was seen ten or more times. The chain has TRBV5-4 and TRBJ2-5; D remains unclear. This CDR3 spans 11 amino acids. Germline CDR1 is SGHNT and CDR2 is YYREEE (reference sequence). Trimming cost V 4 bases and J 3 bases, with 4 bases left between them. CDR3 nucleotides: TGTGCCAGCAGCATTAAAGAGACCCAGTACTTC. Translation: CASSIKETQYF.

This clone was seen many times. The V call is TRBV11-3, the J call TRBJ2-7; D is ambiguous. V dropped 3 bases and J dropped 4 bases, with 25 bases sitting between them. Germline V gives CDR1 SGHNT, CDR2 YENEEA. The CDR3 is 18 amino acids. CDR3 in amino acids: CASSFERAGLQPDYEQYF. CDR3 nucleotides: TGTGCCAGCAGCTTCGAAAGGGCTGGCCTTCAACCTGATTACGAGCAGTACTTC.

The chain is built from TRBV28 and TRBJ2-3; 9 bases line up with TRBD1. In germline, CDR1 is MDHEN, CDR2 SYDVKM. The CDR3 has 16 residues. V was pared by 3 bases and J by 4 bases, with 8 bases of the junction left unmatched. The CDR3 coding sequence is TGTGCCAGCAGTTTCCGAGGACAGGGGAGGTCAGATACGCAGTATTTT. As protein: CASSFRGQGRSDTQYF.

This clone ranks as medium-sized. DNA for the CDR3: TGTGCCAGCAGCCCCACAGGGGGCATGGACGAGCAGTACTTC. It is translated as CASSPTGGMDEQYF. The genes are TRBV7-3 and TRBJ2-7; 9 bases fit TRBD1. The germline CDR1 and CDR2 sequences are SGHTA and FQGTGA. The V and J ends lost 5 bases and 5 bases, in that order; junction bases with no gene match: 7. The CDR3 is made up of 14 amino acids.

This clone came up a few times. The CDR3 coding sequence is TGTGCCATCAGTGAGTCGATAGCGCTCCCCTACGAGCAGTACTTC. Protein product: CAISESIALPYEQYF. This sequence joins TRBV10-3 and TRBJ2-7, with TRBD2 as a possible D gene (5 bases). The CDR3 length is 15 residues. The ends were cut back, 0 bases at V and 2 bases at J, with 11 bases in the middle. The germline V gene has CDR1 ENHRY and CDR2 SYGVKD.